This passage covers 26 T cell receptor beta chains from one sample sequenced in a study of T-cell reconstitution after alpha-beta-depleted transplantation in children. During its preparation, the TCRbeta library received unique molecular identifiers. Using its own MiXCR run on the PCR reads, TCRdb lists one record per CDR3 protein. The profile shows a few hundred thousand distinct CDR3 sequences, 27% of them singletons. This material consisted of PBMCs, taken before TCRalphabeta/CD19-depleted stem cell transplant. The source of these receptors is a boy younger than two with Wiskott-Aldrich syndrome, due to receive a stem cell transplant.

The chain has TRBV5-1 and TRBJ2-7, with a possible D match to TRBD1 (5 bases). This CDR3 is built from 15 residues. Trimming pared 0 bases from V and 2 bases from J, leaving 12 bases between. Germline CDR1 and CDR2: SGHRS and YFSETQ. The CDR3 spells CASSLEYGRAYEQYF. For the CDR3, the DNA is TGCGCCAGCAGCTTGGAGTACGGCAGGGCCTACGAGCAGTACTTC.

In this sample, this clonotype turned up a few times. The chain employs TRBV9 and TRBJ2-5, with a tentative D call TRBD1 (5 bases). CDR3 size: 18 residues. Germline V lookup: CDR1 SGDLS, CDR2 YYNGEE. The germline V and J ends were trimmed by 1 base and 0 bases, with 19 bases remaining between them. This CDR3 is CASSVPQGPHYDQETQYF. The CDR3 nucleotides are TGTGCCAGCAGCGTACCGCAGGGTCCTCACTACGACCAAGAGACCCAGTACTTC.

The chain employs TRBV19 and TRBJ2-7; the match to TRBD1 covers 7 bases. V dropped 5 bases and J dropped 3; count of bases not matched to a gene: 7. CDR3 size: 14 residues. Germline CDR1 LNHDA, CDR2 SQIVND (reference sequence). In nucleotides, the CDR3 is TGTGCCAGTAGTTCGTCCCGGGACAGCTACGAGCAGTACTTC. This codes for CASSSSRDSYEQYF.

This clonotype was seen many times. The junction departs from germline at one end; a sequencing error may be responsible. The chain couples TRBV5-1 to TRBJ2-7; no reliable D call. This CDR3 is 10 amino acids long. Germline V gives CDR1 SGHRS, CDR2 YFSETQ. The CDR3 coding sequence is TGTGCCAGCAGCTTCTACGAGCAGTACTTC. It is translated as CASSFYEQYF.

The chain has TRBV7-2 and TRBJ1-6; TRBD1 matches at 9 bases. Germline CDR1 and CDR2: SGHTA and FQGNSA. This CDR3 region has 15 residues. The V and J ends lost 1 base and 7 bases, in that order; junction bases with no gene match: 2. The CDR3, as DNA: TGTGCCAGCAGCTTAGGGGGACAGGGAAATTCACCCCTCCACTTT. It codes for CASSLGGQGNSPLHF.

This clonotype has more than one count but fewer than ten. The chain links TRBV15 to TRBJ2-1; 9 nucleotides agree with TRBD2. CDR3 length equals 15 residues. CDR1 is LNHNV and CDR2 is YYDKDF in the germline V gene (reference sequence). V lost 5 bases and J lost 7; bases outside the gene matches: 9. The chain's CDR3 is CATSGGRVVLNEQFF. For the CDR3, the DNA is TGTGCCACCAGCGGCGGGAGGGTGGTTCTAAATGAGCAGTTCTTC.

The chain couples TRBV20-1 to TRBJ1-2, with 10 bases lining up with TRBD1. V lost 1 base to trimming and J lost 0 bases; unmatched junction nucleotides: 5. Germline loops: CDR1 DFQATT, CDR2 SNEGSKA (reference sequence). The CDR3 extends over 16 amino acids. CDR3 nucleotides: TGCAGTGCTAGAGCAGGACAGGGGGTTGCTAACTATGGCTACACCTTC. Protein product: CSARAGQGVANYGYTF.

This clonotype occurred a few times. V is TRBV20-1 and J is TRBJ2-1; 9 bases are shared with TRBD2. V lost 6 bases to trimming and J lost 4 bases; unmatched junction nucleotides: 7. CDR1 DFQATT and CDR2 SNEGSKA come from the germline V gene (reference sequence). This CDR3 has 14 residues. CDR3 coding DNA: TGCAGTGCGTGCGGGAGGGCCGGGTACAATGAGCAGTTCTTC. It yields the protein CSACGRAGYNEQFF.

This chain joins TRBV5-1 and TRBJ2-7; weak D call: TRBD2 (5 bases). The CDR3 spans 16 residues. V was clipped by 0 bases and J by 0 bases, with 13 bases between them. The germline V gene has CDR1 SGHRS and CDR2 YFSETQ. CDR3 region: CASSLGGEWSSYEQYF. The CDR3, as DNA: TGCGCCAGCAGCTTGGGGGGAGAGTGGAGCTCCTACGAGCAGTACTTC.

CDR3 in DNA: TGTGCCAGCAGATCCGGACAGGGGGCTGTTGGCTACACCTTC. It translates to CASRSGQGAVGYTF. This chain uses TRBV6-1 with TRBJ1-2; 11 bases map to TRBD1. Germline-derived CDR1 and CDR2 are MNHNS and SASEGT. Germline trimming cut 6 bases from V and 7 bases from J; bases unmatched to any gene: 7. The CDR3 has 14 amino acids.

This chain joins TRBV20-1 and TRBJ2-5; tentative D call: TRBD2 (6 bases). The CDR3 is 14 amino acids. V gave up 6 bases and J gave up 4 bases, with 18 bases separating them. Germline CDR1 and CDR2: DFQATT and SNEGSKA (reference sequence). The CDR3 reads CSASTPTRVETQYF. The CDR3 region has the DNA TGCAGTGCGTCGACCCCGACTAGGGTAGAGACCCAGTACTTC.

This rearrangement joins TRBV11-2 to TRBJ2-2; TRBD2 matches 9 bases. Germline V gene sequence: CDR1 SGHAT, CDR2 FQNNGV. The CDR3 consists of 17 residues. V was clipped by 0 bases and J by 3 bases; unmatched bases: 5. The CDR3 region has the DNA TGTGCCAGCAGCTTAGAGAGCGGGAGGTTGGACACCGGGGAGCTGTTTTTT. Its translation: CASSLESGRLDTGELFF.

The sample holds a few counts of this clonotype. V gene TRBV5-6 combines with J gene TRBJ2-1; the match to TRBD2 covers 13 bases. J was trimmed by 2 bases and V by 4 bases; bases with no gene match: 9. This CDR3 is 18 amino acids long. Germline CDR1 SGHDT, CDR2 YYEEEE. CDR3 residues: CASSGRTSGSKTYNEQFF. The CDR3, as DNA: TGTGCCAGCAGCGGGCGGACTAGCGGGAGCAAGACCTACAATGAGCAGTTCTTC.

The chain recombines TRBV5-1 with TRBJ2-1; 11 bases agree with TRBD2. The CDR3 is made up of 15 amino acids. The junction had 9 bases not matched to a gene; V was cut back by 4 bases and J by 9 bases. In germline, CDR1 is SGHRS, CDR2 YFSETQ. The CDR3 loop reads CASSQDLAGGGEQFF. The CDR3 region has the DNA TGCGCCAGCAGCCAAGACCTAGCGGGAGGAGGTGAGCAGTTCTTC.

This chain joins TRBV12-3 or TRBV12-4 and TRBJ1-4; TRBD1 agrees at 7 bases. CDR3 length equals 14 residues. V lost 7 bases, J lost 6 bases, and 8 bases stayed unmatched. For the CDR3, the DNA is TGTGCCAGCAATATACAGGGGCGGTATGAAAAACTGTTTTTT. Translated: CASNIQGRYEKLFF.

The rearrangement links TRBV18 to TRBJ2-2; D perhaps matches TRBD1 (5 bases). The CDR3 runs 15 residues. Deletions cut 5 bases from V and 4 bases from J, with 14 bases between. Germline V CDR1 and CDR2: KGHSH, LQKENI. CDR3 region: CASSLYLQGTGELFF. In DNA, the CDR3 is TGTGCCAGCTCATTGTACCTTCAGGGCACCGGGGAGCTGTTTTTT.

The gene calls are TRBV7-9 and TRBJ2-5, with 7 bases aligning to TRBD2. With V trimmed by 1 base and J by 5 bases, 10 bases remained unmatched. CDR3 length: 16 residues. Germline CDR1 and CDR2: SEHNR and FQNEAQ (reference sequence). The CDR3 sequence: CASSLGVSGTRETQYF. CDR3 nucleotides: TGTGCCAGCAGCTTAGGGGTGAGCGGGACCCGGGAGACCCAGTACTTC.

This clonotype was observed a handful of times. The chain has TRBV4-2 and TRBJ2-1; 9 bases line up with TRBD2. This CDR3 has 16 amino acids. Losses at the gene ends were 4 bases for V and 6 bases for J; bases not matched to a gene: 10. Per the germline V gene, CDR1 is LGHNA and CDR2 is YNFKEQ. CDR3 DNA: TGTGCCAGCAGCCGTACTCTGTCTAGCGGGACCAATGAGCAGTTCTTC. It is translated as CASSRTLSSGTNEQFF.

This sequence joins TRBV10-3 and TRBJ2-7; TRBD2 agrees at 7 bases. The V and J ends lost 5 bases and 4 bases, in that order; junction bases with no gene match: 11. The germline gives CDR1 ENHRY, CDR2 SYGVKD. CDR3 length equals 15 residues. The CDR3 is CAISRAGSLRYEQYF. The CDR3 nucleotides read TGTGCCATCAGTCGAGCGGGAAGTCTTCGTTACGAGCAGTACTTC.

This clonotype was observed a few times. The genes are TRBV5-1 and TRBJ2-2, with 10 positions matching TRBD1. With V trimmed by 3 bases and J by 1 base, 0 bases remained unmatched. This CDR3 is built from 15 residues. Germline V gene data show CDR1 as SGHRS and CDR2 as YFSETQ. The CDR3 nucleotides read TGCGCCAGCAGCTGGGACAGGGGGAACACCGGGGAGCTGTTTTTT. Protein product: CASSWDRGNTGELFF.

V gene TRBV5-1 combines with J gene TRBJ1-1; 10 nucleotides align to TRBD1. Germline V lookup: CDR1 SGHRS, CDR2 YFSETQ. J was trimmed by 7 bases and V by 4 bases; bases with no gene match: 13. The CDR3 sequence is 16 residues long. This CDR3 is CASSADRGRRVDEAFF. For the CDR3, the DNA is TGCGCCAGCAGCGCAGACAGGGGGCGGAGGGTGGATGAAGCTTTCTTT.

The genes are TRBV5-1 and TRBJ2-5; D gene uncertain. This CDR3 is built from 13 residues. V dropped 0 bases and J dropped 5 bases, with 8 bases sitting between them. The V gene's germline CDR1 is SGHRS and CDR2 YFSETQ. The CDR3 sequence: CASSLVVVETQYF. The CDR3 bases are TGCGCCAGCAGCTTGGTTGTGGTCGAGACCCAGTACTTC.

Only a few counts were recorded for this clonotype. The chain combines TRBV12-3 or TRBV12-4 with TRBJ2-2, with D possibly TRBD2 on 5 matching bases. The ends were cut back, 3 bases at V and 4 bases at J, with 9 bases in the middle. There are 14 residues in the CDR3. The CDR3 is CASSLERFTGELFF. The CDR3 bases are TGTGCCAGCAGTTTGGAGCGGTTCACCGGGGAGCTGTTTTTT.

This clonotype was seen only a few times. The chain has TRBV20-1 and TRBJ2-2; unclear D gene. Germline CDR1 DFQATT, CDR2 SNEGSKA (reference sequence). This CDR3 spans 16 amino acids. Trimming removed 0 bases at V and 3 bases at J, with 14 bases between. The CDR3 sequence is CSARDDWQSHTGELFF. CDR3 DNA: TGCAGTGCTAGAGATGATTGGCAGAGTCACACCGGGGAGCTGTTTTTT.

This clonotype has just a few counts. The CDR3, as DNA: TGTGCCAGCAGCCAAGATACCCAGGCCGAGAACTATGGCTACACCTTC. The encoded protein is CASSQDTQAENYGYTF. The chain links TRBV4-2 to TRBJ1-2; the D is unclear. This CDR3 contains 16 residues. V gave up 0 bases and J gave up 2 bases, with 13 bases separating them. CDR1 and CDR2 (germline): LGHNA, YNFKEQ.

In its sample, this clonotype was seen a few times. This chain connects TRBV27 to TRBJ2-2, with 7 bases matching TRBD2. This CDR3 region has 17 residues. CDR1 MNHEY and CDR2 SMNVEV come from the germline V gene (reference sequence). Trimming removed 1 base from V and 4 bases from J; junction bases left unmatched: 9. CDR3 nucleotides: TGTGCCAGCAGTTTATGGGCCGGACTAGGGACCACCGGGGAGCTGTTTTTT. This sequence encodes CASSLWAGLGTTGELFF.